A selection of T cell receptor beta chains follows, all from one sample in a study of T-cell memory formation after mild COVID-19. TCRdb passed the 5' RACE reads through MiXCR, listing each CDR3 protein once. In the table there are 450,000 to 650,000 distinct CDR3 sequences, roughly 21% of which are singletons. The sample consisted of PBMCs or a T cell subset sorted from them (not recorded which). Source of these receptors: an adult woman who had mild COVID-19 (a few samples of this study predate the infection). Cell type and time point are not known. CDR3s include the opening cysteine and the closing phenylalanine or tryptophan. A D gene is named only where the DNA matches it firmly. For some rows the clone size is stated as once, few or many, or as a class when expanded; others skip it.

>-|TRBV5-1|-|TRBJ2-3
TGCGCCAGCAGCTTTGACATGGGTACGCAGTATTTT
CASSFDMGTQYF
>-|TRBV9|TRBD2|TRBJ2-3
TGTGCCAGCTCCGAACGAGCGGGGGACACAGATACGCAGTATTTT
CASSERAGDTDTQYF
>-|TRBV5-4|-|TRBJ2-2
TGTGCCAGCAGCGGAGACGGGGAGCTGTTTTTT
CASSGDGELFF
>-|TRBV5-6|TRBD2|TRBJ2-1
TGTGCCAGCAGCCTGGGACTAGCGGTCTTGAATGAGCAGTTCTTC
CASSLGLAVLNEQFF
>-|TRBV3-1|TRBD2|TRBJ2-1
TGTGCCAGCAGCCAAGCTTCTCGTCCGATAGCGGGAGGGCCATACAATGAGCAGTTCTTC
CASSQASRPIAGGPYNEQFF
>few|TRBV18|-|TRBJ2-7
TGTGCCAGCTCGGCCGGACAGAGTACCTACGAGCAGTACTTC
CASSAGQSTYEQYF
>-|TRBV12-3/TRBV12-4|TRBD1|TRBJ1-3
TGTGCCAGCAGTGAAACAGGGGGACCCTCTGGAAACACCATATATTTT
CASSETGGPSGNTIYF
>-|TRBV7-9|-|TRBJ2-7
TGTGCCAGCAGCTTAGGTGACAGAGGGGACTACGAGCAGTACTTC
CASSLGDRGDYEQYF
>-|TRBV12-3/TRBV12-4|TRBD1|TRBJ1-1
TGTGCCAGCAGCCGTCCGGGACAGGGTTTTACTGAAGCTTTCTTT
CASSRPGQGFTEAFF
>many|TRBV12-3/TRBV12-4|-|TRBJ2-1
TGTGCCAGCAGTCCCGACTACAACAATGAGCAGTTCTTC
CASSPDYNNEQFF
>-|TRBV24-1|-|TRBJ2-6
TGTGCCACCAGTGAGTACACGGTCTCTGGGGCCAACGTCCTGACTTTC
CATSEYTVSGANVLTF
>many|TRBV6-1|TRBD1|TRBJ2-5
TGTGCCAGCAGTGGGACAGGGGAGACCCAGTACTTC
CASSGTGETQYF
>-|TRBV5-8|-|TRBJ2-3
TGTGCCAGCAGCAAAGGACAGACCACCGTTGATACGCAGTATTTT
CASSKGQTTVDTQYF
>few|TRBV19|-|TRBJ1-5
TGTGCCAGTAGTATTACCGGGAAGCTCAATCAGCCCCAGCATTTT
CASSITGKLNQPQHF
>-|TRBV6-6|-|TRBJ1-1
TGTGCCAGCAGGACAGACAGCGCTGAAGCTTTCTTT
CASRTDSAEAFF
>few|TRBV12-3/TRBV12-4|TRBD2|TRBJ2-1
TGTGCCAGCAGTTTAGGGGGGGAGGGAGTACGGAATGAGCAGTTCTTC
CASSLGGEGVRNEQFF
>few|TRBV7-3|-|TRBJ2-7
TGTGCCAGCAGCCCCCTTGGTGAGGGCGGGTACGAGCAGTACTTC
CASSPLGEGGYEQYF
>few|TRBV7-2|TRBD1|TRBJ1-1
TGTGCCAGCAGCTCAGGGACAGGGGGGCATACTGAAGCTTTCTTT
CASSSGTGGHTEAFF
>-|TRBV7-2|-|TRBJ2-5
TGTGCCAGCAGCTCCCCCCGCCGGACCCAGTACTTC
CASSSPRRTQYF
>few|TRBV5-1|-|TRBJ2-7
TGCGCCAGCAGCTTGGGCAGTTTGGACGAGCAGTACTTC
CASSLGSLDEQYF
>-|TRBV4-1|-|TRBJ1-4
TGCGCCAGCAGCCCGGTCGGACAGACACTTAATGAAAAACTGTTTTTT
CASSPVGQTLNEKLFF
>-|TRBV4-1|-|TRBJ2-1
TGCGCCAGCAGCCAAGATGTGACGGGGACCTACAATGAGCAGTTCTTC
CASSQDVTGTYNEQFF
>once|TRBV5-6|-|TRBJ2-1
TGTGCCAGCAGCTCATTATACAATGAGCAGTTCTTC
CASSSLYNEQFF
>many|TRBV7-3|-|TRBJ2-2
TGCGCCAGCAGCCTGGACCGGGGAAACACCGGGGAGCTGTTTTTT
CASSLDRGNTGELFF
>few|TRBV28|TRBD2|TRBJ2-2
TGTGCCAGCAGTTTCTTTCCGGGGAGGGACACCGGGGAGCTGTTTTTT
CASSFFPGRDTGELFF
>few|TRBV7-2|TRBD2|TRBJ2-3
TGTGCCAGCAGCTTATCGGGACTAGCGGCTTCTCGGACAGATACGCAGTATTTT
CASSLSGLAASRTDTQYF
>few|TRBV12-3/TRBV12-4|TRBD1|TRBJ2-1
TGTGCCAGCAGTTCCGGGTTGGGAACAGGGGCTCGAAATGAGCAGTTCTTC
CASSSGLGTGARNEQFF
>-|TRBV3-1|TRBD1|TRBJ1-2
TGTGCCAGCAGCCTCGGACAGGCCGCCTATGGCTACACCTTC
CASSLGQAAYGYTF
>-|TRBV6-6|-|TRBJ2-6
TGTGCCAGCCACACGTGTTCTGGGGCCAACGTCCTGACTTTC
CASHTCSGANVLTF
>-|TRBV7-6|-|TRBJ1-5
TGTGCCAGCAGCTTAGATGGGGGTTCTCAGCCCCAGCATTTT
CASSLDGGSQPQHF
>-|TRBV6-5|TRBD1|TRBJ1-6
TGTGCCAGCAGTTACTCGCGGCCCGGACAGGGTACGAATTCACCCCTCCACTTT
CASSYSRPGQGTNSPLHF
>-|TRBV30|-|TRBJ2-4
TGTGCCTGGAGCGGAGGACCCAGGGACATTCAGTACTTC
CAWSGGPRDIQYF
>-|TRBV7-2|TRBD2|TRBJ2-5
TGTGCCAGCAGTCTGGGGGGGAACTCAGCAGAGACCCAGTACTTC
CASSLGGNSAETQYF
>-|TRBV6-5|-|TRBJ1-1
TGTGCCAGCAGTAGGGGGTACAGCTCGAACACTGAAGCTTTCTTT
CASSRGYSSNTEAFF
>-|TRBV14|-|TRBJ2-2
TGTGCCAGCAGCCAGTCCAGTAGTGGCGGGGAGCTGTTTTTT
CASSQSSSGGELFF
>-|TRBV9|TRBD2|TRBJ2-3
TGTGCCAGCAGCGTGGCTAGCGGGGATGCTACGCAGTATTTT
CASSVASGDATQYF
>few|TRBV7-9|-|TRBJ1-3
TGTGCCAGCAGCTTCGGGGCGGCTGGAAACACCATATATTTT
CASSFGAAGNTIYF
>few|TRBV11-2|-|TRBJ2-3
TGTGCCAGCAGCTTAGGATATCAGCGAGGGGATGGGACAGATACGCAGTATTTT
CASSLGYQRGDGTDTQYF
>-|TRBV15|-|TRBJ2-5
TGTGCCACCAGGGACTTACAAGAGACCCAGTACTTC
CATRDLQETQYF
>-|TRBV12-3/TRBV12-4|TRBD1|TRBJ2-3
TGTGCCAGCAGTTTATTTTTCGCCCGGGACAGGGCTTCCACAGATACGCAGTATTTT
CASSLFFARDRASTDTQYF
>-|TRBV9|-|TRBJ1-2
TGTGCCAGCAGCGTAGGTCTAGGGACTCTCCAACTGGATGGCTACACCTTC
CASSVGLGTLQLDGYTF
>-|TRBV15|-|TRBJ2-2
TGTGCCACCAGCGACAGCGCGAACACCGGGGAGCTGTTTTTT
CATSDSANTGELFF
>-|TRBV6-5|-|TRBJ1-1
TGTGCCGCCTCCTATCCGGGGGACACTGAAGCTTTCTTT
CAASYPGDTEAFF
>-|TRBV29-1|TRBD2|TRBJ2-7
TGCAGTGGCGCCGGGGGGGACTACGAGCAGTACTTC
CSGAGGDYEQYF
>few|TRBV18|-|TRBJ2-3
TGTGCCAGCTCACCGGCCGGGACTCCCCTCGGTAGCACAGATACGCAGTATTTT
CASSPAGTPLGSTDTQYF
>few|TRBV19|-|TRBJ2-7
TGTGCCAGTAGTATTTGGGCAGACACCTACGAGCAGTACTTC
CASSIWADTYEQYF
>-|TRBV28|-|TRBJ1-2
TGTGCCACGACAGTGTCTTGGCATGGCTACACCTTC
CATTVSWHGYTF
>few|TRBV4-1|-|TRBJ1-1
TGCGCCAGCAGCCAAGATCCCCGGGGTCTAAACACTGAAGCTTTCTTT
CASSQDPRGLNTEAFF
>many|TRBV6-4|-|TRBJ2-3
TGTGCCAGCAGTGAGGGGGGATTGGGCACAGATACGCAGTATTTT
CASSEGGLGTDTQYF
>few|TRBV6-5|-|TRBJ1-5
TGTGCCAGCAGGAGGGCTGCTCCCAATCAGCCCCAGCATTTT
CASRRAAPNQPQHF
>few|TRBV7-9|TRBD1|TRBJ2-6
TGTGCCAGCAGCTTTCCGGACAGGGGAAGCTCTGGGGCCAACGTCCTGACTTTC
CASSFPDRGSSGANVLTF
>many|TRBV20-1|-|TRBJ1-6
TGCAGTGCTAGAATCCCGGGACCGGATAATTCACCCCTCCACTTT
CSARIPGPDNSPLHF
>-|TRBV24-1|-|TRBJ2-1
TGTGCCACTGGCCCGGGCTGGAGCTCCTACAATGAGCAGTTCTTC
CATGPGWSSYNEQFF
>-|TRBV6-6|-|TRBJ2-7
TGTGCCAGCAGTTACTCCGGCACCAGGTACGAGCAGTACTTC
CASSYSGTRYEQYF
>few|TRBV9|-|TRBJ2-1
TGTGCCAGCAGCGTAGAGCCCCCAACGCGTCGCCATGAGCAGTTCTTC
CASSVEPPTRRHEQFF
>few|TRBV6-4|TRBD2|TRBJ2-1
TGTGCCAGCAAGGCTAGCGGGGGCTACAATGAGCAGTTCTTC
CASKASGGYNEQFF
>-|TRBV7-8|-|TRBJ2-1
TGTGCCAGCAGTCCACCGGCGAACAATGAGCAGTTCTTC
CASSPPANNEQFF